The subject of this entry is one T cell receptor beta chain. The assay was immunoSEQ multiplex PCR, and TCRdb's table has in-frame clones only and misses some. The data show some 99,000 clones, with around 96% seen just once and just over 0.2% held by the top ten. The germline gives CDR1 SGHAT, CDR2 FQNNGV. The CDR3 sequence is 13 residues long. V lost 1 base, J lost 9 bases, and 10 bases lay in between. The data are from a study of technical replicates of blood from four donors. This sequence was found in a human donor in good health. The V call is TRBV11-2, the J call TRBJ2-1, with D tentatively TRBD2 (6 bases). Material: T cells isolated from PBMCs. The CDR3 DNA follows: TGTGCCAGCAGCTTAGGGTCGCGGGGTGAGCAGTTCTTC. Amino acids: CASSLGSRGEQFF. The full variable domain, in which reference TRBV11-2 and TRBJ2-1 provide the parts outside the CDR3, is EAGVAQSPRYKIIEKRQSVAFWCNPISGHATLYWYQQILGQGPKLLIQFQNNGVVDDSQLPKDRFSAERLKGVDSTLKIQPAKLEDSAVYLCASSLGSRGEQFFGPGTRLTVL.